This T cell receptor (beta chain) is from a study of T-cell reconstitution after alpha-beta-depleted transplantation in children. Unique molecular identifiers were incorporated into the prepared TCRbeta library. A single record per CDR3 protein comes from TCRdb applying MiXCR to the PCR reads. The sample consists of about 610,000 distinct CDR3 sequences, more than 9% of them appearing once. V dropped 0 bases and J dropped 6 bases, with 9 bases sitting between them. This CDR3 has 13 amino acids. This sequence was found in a human donor who donated a stem cell graft to a child with acute myeloid leukemia. The starting material was PBMCs from the stem cell graft donor, obtained from the stem cell graft. The J gene is TRBJ2-7, the V gene TRBV12-3 or TRBV12-4; no clear D. This CDR3 reads CASSLALRSEQYF. CDR3 nucleotides: TGTGCCAGCAGTTTAGCGCTCCGGAGCGAGCAGTACTTC.